The 20 T cell receptor beta chains below all came from one sample that was sequenced in a study of cytomegalovirus exposure and HLA in healthy donors. Primers for the PCR totalled 60 Vbeta and 13 Jbeta. Generated by immunoSEQ multiplex PCR, the TCRdb table keeps only in-frame clones and is missing some. The sample lists roughly 160,000 clones; roughly 80% were seen once. Material for sequencing was PBMCs. The receptors here all came from a man aged 45 to 65 in good health and CMV-seropositive.

The chain recombines TRBV5-6 with TRBJ2-5; TRBD1 aligns across 9 bases. This CDR3 has 14 residues. Per germline, CDR1 SGHDT and CDR2 YYEEEE. V lost 3 bases and J lost 2; bases outside the gene matches: 2. CDR3 in amino acids: CASSYRGPQETQYF. CDR3 coding DNA: TGTGCCAGCAGCTACAGGGGGCCACAAGAGACCCAGTACTTC.

The J gene is TRBJ1-1, the V gene TRBV7-9; TRBD1 matches 7 bases. With V trimmed by 5 bases and J by 1 base, 4 bases remained unmatched. Germline V gene sequence: CDR1 SEHNR, CDR2 FQNEAQ (reference sequence). The CDR3 has 14 residues. Written as DNA, the CDR3 is TGTGCCAGCAGCGTCACAGGGGCGAACACTGAAGCTTTCTTT. Protein product: CASSVTGANTEAFF.

The CDR3 loop reads CASSFGWDSLQETQYF. The CDR3 nucleotides read TGTGCCAGCAGCTTCGGTTGGGACAGCCTCCAAGAGACCCAGTACTTC. This chain joins TRBV5-8 and TRBJ2-5, with 7 positions matching TRBD1. CDR1 is SGHTS and CDR2 is YDEGEE in the germline V gene. This CDR3 comprises 16 residues. V shed 2 bases, J shed 1 base, and the junction held 8 bases outside the gene matches.

This clone was seen just once. J is TRBJ2-3 and V is TRBV15; TRBD2 matches 7 bases. There are 15 residues in the CDR3. J gave up 2 bases and V 4 bases, and 6 bases lay outside the gene matches. CDR1 is LNHNV, CDR2 YYDKDF, per germline (reference sequence). CDR3 in amino acids: CATSNGGYITDTQYF. The CDR3 nucleotides are TGTGCCACCAGCAACGGGGGGTATATCACAGATACGCAGTATTTT.

The rearrangement links TRBV4-1 to TRBJ2-1, with 12 bases fitting TRBD2. V lost 4 bases and J lost 3; bases outside the gene matches: 7. Germline lookup yields CDR1 MGHRA and CDR2 YSYEKL. CDR3 size: 17 residues. Here the CDR3 DNA reads TGCGCCAGCAGCCGAACTTCTAGCGGGGGGGTCTACAATGAGCAGTTCTTC. It encodes CASSRTSSGGVYNEQFF.

This clone was detected a few times. The gene calls are TRBV7-9 and TRBJ1-5; 9 bases are a match to TRBD1. The V segment lost 3 bases and the J segment 3 bases; nucleotides outside the gene matches: 3. The CDR3 contains 15 residues. CDR1 is SEHNR, CDR2 FQNEAQ, per germline (reference sequence). The CDR3 spells CASSFGQGPNQPQHF. The CDR3 region has the DNA TGTGCCAGCAGCTTCGGACAGGGGCCCAATCAGCCCCAGCATTTT.

Of note for this clone: Distinct nucleotide sequences in the sample also encode this CDR3. The chain has TRBV6-5 and TRBJ1-1; 9 bases agree with TRBD1. Trimming cost V 0 bases and J 4 bases; bases outside gene matches: 3. CDR3 length: 15 residues. In germline, CDR1 is MNHEY, CDR2 SVGAGI. As DNA, the CDR3 is TGTGCCAGCAGTTACTCCCGGACAGGGGCCACTGAAGCTTTCTTT. Amino acid sequence: CASSYSRTGATEAFF.

The genes are TRBV7-6 and TRBJ2-1; D may be TRBD1 (5 bases). Deletions cut 4 bases from V and 7 bases from J, with 14 bases between. There are 14 residues in the CDR3. CDR1 SGHVS and CDR2 FNYEAQ come from the germline V gene. The chain's CDR3 is CASSSRAVINEQFF. For the CDR3, the DNA is TGTGCCAGCAGCTCCAGGGCGGTGATAAATGAGCAGTTCTTC.

This chain links TRBV4-1 with TRBJ2-7; D not certain. CDR1 and CDR2 (germline): MGHRA, YSYEKL. The CDR3 totals 13 residues. The V end lost 1 base, the J end lost 5 bases, and 9 bases lay between the germline ends. In DNA, the CDR3 is TGCGCCAGCAGCCAAGTACAAGTTGACGAGCAGTACTTC. Translating gives CASSQVQVDEQYF.

This clone was seen a handful of times. The chain links TRBV9 to TRBJ2-1; D might be TRBD1 (5 bases). V was trimmed by 0 bases and J by 4 bases, leaving 14 bases between them. Germline loops: CDR1 SGDLS, CDR2 YYNGEE. CDR3 length: 16 amino acids. CDR3 in amino acids: CASSVVTGLTYNEQFF. The DNA for the CDR3 is TGTGCCAGCAGCGTAGTAACAGGCTTAACATACAATGAGCAGTTCTTC.

The rearrangement joins TRBV7-9 to TRBJ1-3; unclear D gene. Trimming left V 0 bases short and J 0 bases short, with 3 bases between. This CDR3 has 14 amino acids. Germline CDR1 SEHNR, CDR2 FQNEAQ (reference sequence). In DNA, the CDR3 is TGTGCCAGCAGCTTAGCCATCTCTGGAAACACCATATATTTT. Protein sequence: CASSLAISGNTIYF.

V is TRBV10-3 and J is TRBJ2-5; possible D gene TRBD2, 6 bases. Per the germline V gene, CDR1 is ENHRY and CDR2 is SYGVKD. CDR3 length equals 12 residues. V lost 4 bases and J lost 13, with 16 bases in between. The CDR3, as DNA: TGTGCCATCAGTGTTGACGGCGGGACTTCGTACTTC. It encodes CAISVDGGTSYF.

This clone has a handful of counts. The chain has TRBV6-1 and TRBJ1-2; D might be TRBD1 (6 bases). CDR1 and CDR2 (germline): MNHNS, SASEGT. V was shortened by 3 bases and J by 0 bases, with 11 bases between the two germline ends. The CDR3 sequence is 15 residues long. The CDR3 nucleotides read TGTGCCAGCAGTGAGTCCCAGGGGACTAACTATGGCTACACCTTC. It is translated as CASSESQGTNYGYTF.

Here the CDR3 DNA reads TGCGCCAGCAGCCAAGGACAGGGGGAGGGGTCTGGTGAAAAACTGTTTTTT. Encoded protein: CASSQGQGEGSGEKLFF. The chain combines TRBV4-3 with TRBJ1-4, with TRBD1 matching 9 bases. Germline CDR1 reads LGHNA; CDR2 reads YSLEER. The CDR3 consists of 17 residues. J was trimmed by 7 bases and V by 1 base; bases with no gene match: 10.

The genes are TRBV5-6 and TRBJ1-6; D remains ambiguous. The CDR3 sequence is 15 residues long. Germline assignment: CDR1 SGHDT and CDR2 YYEEEE. V was clipped by 4 bases and J by 2 bases, with 10 bases between them. The CDR3 coding sequence is TGTGCCAGCAGCCCCCGAGGGACCTATAATTCACCCCTCCACTTT. The encoded protein is CASSPRGTYNSPLHF.

V usage is TRBV16 and J usage is TRBJ1-3; maybe TRBD1 (5 bases). The CDR3 is 16 amino acids. The V end was cut by 2 bases, the J end by 0 bases, with 11 bases between. Germline assignment: CDR1 KGHSY and CDR2 FQNENV. CDR3 sequence (DNA): TGTGCCAGCAGCCAACGCGGGGGGAGCTCTGGAAACACCATATATTTT. It is translated as CASSQRGGSSGNTIYF.

As for this clone: In the same sample, other DNA sequences code for this CDR3. J is TRBJ2-5 and V is TRBV28; maybe TRBD2 (5 bases). Trimming pared 5 bases from V and 5 bases from J, leaving 6 bases between. The CDR3 runs to 11 residues. The germline gives CDR1 MDHEN, CDR2 SYDVKM. DNA of the CDR3: TGTGCCAGCAGTAAGCGGGAGACCCAGTACTTC. It translates to CASSKRETQYF. The whole variable domain, remainder taken from reference TRBV28 and TRBJ2-5, is DVKVTQSSRYLVKRTGEKVFLECVQDMDHENMFWYRQDPGLGLRLIYFSYDVKMKEKGDIPEGYSVSREKKERFSLILESASTNQTSMYLCASSKRETQYFGPGTRLLVL.

There are a few counts of this clone. The chain joins TRBV9 to TRBJ1-3; D gene uncertain. The germline V gene encodes CDR1 SGDLS and CDR2 YYNGEE. This CDR3 has 16 residues. V was trimmed by 1 base and J by 0 bases, leaving 11 bases between them. CDR3 sequence (DNA): TGTGCCAGCAGCGTACTGACACCAGGCTCTGGAAACACCATATATTTT. Its protein product is CASSVLTPGSGNTIYF.

The chain is built from TRBV2 and TRBJ1-2; 8 bases map to TRBD1. With 7 bases clipped from V and 5 bases from J, the junction kept 9 bases outside the gene matches. Germline loops: CDR1 SNHLY, CDR2 FYNNEI. CDR3 length equals 14 residues. CDR3 bases: TGTGCCAGCACCCCGGACAGGGTGGGGTATGGCTACACCTTC. Translated: CASTPDRVGYGYTF.

V gene TRBV7-9 combines with J gene TRBJ2-7, with 7 bases matching TRBD1. Germline V gene data show CDR1 as SEHNR and CDR2 as FQNEAQ (reference sequence). This CDR3 is 15 amino acids long. The V segment lost 5 bases and the J segment 5 bases; nucleotides outside the gene matches: 12. The CDR3 DNA sequence: TGTGCCAGCAGCCCCGGGGCAGGCGGACAGGACGAGCAGTACTTC. This encodes CASSPGAGGQDEQYF.